This T cell receptor beta chain was found in a study of early T cells in non-severe SARS-CoV-2 infection. Whole-study context: Chains from this unsorted whole-blood bulk RNA could not be paired.

Individual cDNA molecules were tagged with unique molecular identifiers, the study reported. TCRdb called the 5' RACE reads again in MiXCR, with one record for every CDR3 protein. The data show 65,000 to 95,000 distinct CDR3 sequences, around 16% seen once. The CDR3 sequence is 14 residues long. CDR1 is SGDLS, CDR2 YYNGEE, per germline. V was pared by 0 bases and J by 7 bases, with 13 bases between. This clonotype has a single count. Sequencing was done on a sample of whole blood. This TCR came from an adult who was a healthcare worker with PCR-confirmed SARS-CoV-2 infection or an uninfected control (not recorded which). The chain uses TRBV9 and TRBJ1-2, with D maybe TRBD1 (6 bases). This CDR3 reads CASSVAGATPGYTF. In DNA form, the CDR3 reads TGTGCCAGCAGCGTAGCAGGGGCCACTCCTGGCTACACCTTC.